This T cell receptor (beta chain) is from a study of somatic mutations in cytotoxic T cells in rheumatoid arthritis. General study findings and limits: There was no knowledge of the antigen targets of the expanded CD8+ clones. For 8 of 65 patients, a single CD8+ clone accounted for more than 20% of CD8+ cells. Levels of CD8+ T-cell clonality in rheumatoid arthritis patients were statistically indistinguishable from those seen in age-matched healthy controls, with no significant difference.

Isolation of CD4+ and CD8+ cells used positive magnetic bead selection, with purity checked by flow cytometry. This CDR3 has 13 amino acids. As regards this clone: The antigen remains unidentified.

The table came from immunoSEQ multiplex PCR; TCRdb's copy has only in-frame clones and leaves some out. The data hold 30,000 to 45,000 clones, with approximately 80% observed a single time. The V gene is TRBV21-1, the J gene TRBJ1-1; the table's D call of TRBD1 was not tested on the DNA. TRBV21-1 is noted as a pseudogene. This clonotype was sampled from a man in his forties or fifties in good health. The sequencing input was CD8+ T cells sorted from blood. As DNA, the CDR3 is TGTGCCAGCAGCACTTACAGGGGCACTGAAGCTTTCTTT. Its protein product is CASSTYRGTEAFF.